These T cell receptor beta chains were read from a single sample in a study of T-cell reconstitution after alpha-beta-depleted transplantation in children. TCRdb re-analysed the PCR reads in MiXCR, keeping a single row per CDR3 protein. The repertoire holds some 300,000 distinct CDR3 sequences, with over 9% as singletons. The source material was PBMCs, sampled before TCRalphabeta/CD19-depleted stem cell transplant. These receptors were collected from a boy in the first two years of life with acute myeloid leukemia, due to receive a stem cell transplant. Both conserved end residues are part of each CDR3. A D gene is named only where the DNA matches it firmly. The size field is filled for only some rows; it gives once, few, many or a size class.

V: TRBV5-6; J: TRBJ2-2; size: .; D: .; CDR3: CASSLGTVFGELFF; DNA: TGTGCCAGCAGCTTGGGAACAGTATTCGGGGAGCTGTTTTTT
V: TRBV20-1; J: TRBJ2-7; size: few; D: TRBD1; CDR3: CSANSLGTGGLYEQYF; DNA: TGCAGTGCTAACTCACTTGGGACAGGGGGCTTGTACGAGCAGTACTTC
V: TRBV6-2/TRBV6-3; J: TRBJ2-5; size: many; D: .; CDR3: CASSYSIETQYF; DNA: TGTGCCAGCAGTTACTCGATCGAGACCCAGTACTTC
V: TRBV21-1; J: TRBJ2-1; size: many; D: .; CDR3: CARPGLPHNEQFF; DNA: TGTGCCAGACCGGGACTACCCCACAATGAGCAGTTCTTC
V: TRBV7-2; J: TRBJ2-3; size: few; D: .; CDR3: CASSFERTDTQYF; DNA: TGTGCCAGCAGCTTTGAACGCACAGATACGCAGTATTTT
V: TRBV10-3; J: TRBJ1-5; size: many; D: .; CDR3: CAISATSRQPQHF; DNA: TGTGCCATCAGTGCCACCTCTAGGCAGCCCCAGCATTTT
V: TRBV28; J: TRBJ2-2; size: many; D: .; CDR3: CASSLTGPTGELFF; DNA: TGTGCCAGCAGTCTTACAGGACCCACCGGGGAGCTGTTTTTT
V: TRBV7-8; J: TRBJ2-7; size: many; D: .; CDR3: CASSPPAAGSPYEQYF; DNA: TGTGCCAGCAGCCCACCCGCGGCGGGATCCCCCTACGAGCAGTACTTC
V: TRBV28; J: TRBJ2-7; size: many; D: .; CDR3: CASSSTHLSYEQYF; DNA: TGTGCCAGCAGTAGTACCCACCTCTCCTACGAGCAGTACTTC
V: TRBV7-9; J: TRBJ2-7; size: many; D: .; CDR3: CASSDPALTGNEQYF; DNA: TGTGCCAGCAGCGACCCGGCCCTGACAGGCAACGAGCAGTACTTC
V: TRBV5-1; J: TRBJ2-2; size: many; D: .; CDR3: CASSLGGARTGELFF; DNA: TGCGCCAGCAGCTTGGGGGGGGCCCGCACCGGGGAGCTGTTTTTT
V: TRBV4-3; J: TRBJ2-3; size: many; D: .; CDR3: CASSQARVGPLNTDTQYF; DNA: TGCGCCAGCAGCCAAGCAAGAGTGGGACCCCTGAACACAGATACGCAGTATTTT
V: TRBV29-1; J: TRBJ2-7; size: many; D: .; CDR3: CSGHDGIGEQYF; DNA: TGCAGCGGCCACGACGGGATCGGTGAGCAGTACTTC
V: TRBV20-1; J: TRBJ2-1; size: many; D: TRBD2; CDR3: CSARGFSGGESYNEQFF; DNA: TGCAGTGCTAGAGGTTTTAGCGGGGGGGAGTCCTACAATGAGCAGTTCTTC
V: TRBV11-1; J: TRBJ2-5; size: few; D: TRBD2; CDR3: CASSLLRLRLARGETQYF; DNA: TGTGCCAGCAGCTTATTGCGGCTTCGACTAGCGAGGGGAGAGACCCAGTACTTC
V: TRBV6-1; J: TRBJ2-5; size: .; D: TRBD1; CDR3: CASSERGLETQYF; DNA: TGTGCCAGCAGTGAAAGGGGGCTGGAGACCCAGTACTTC
V: TRBV5-1; J: TRBJ2-3; size: many; D: .; CDR3: CASSLPGPTDTQYF; DNA: TGCGCCAGCAGCTTGCCAGGACCCACAGATACGCAGTATTTT
V: TRBV7-8; J: TRBJ2-7; size: few; D: TRBD2; CDR3: CASSLVQREGSYEQYF; DNA: TGTGCCAGCAGCTTAGTTCAGCGGGAGGGATCATACGAGCAGTACTTC
V: TRBV4-3; J: TRBJ1-2; size: many; D: TRBD1; CDR3: CASSGTGYGYTF; DNA: TGCGCCAGCAGCGGGACAGGCTATGGCTACACCTTC
V: TRBV7-9; J: TRBJ2-7; size: .; D: TRBD1; CDR3: CASSLVGQGAGEQYF; DNA: TGTGCCAGCAGCTTAGTAGGACAGGGGGCTGGCGAGCAGTACTTC
V: TRBV7-6; J: TRBJ1-2; size: few; D: TRBD1; CDR3: CASSLAAGGGYTF; DNA: TGTGCCAGCAGCTTAGCTGCAGGGGGCGGCTACACCTTC
V: TRBV3-1; J: TRBJ2-5; size: .; D: TRBD2; CDR3: CASSQEELALTETQYF; DNA: TGTGCCAGCAGCCAAGAAGAACTAGCGCTCACAGAGACCCAGTACTTC
V: TRBV6-1; J: TRBJ2-2; size: many; D: TRBD1; CDR3: CASSVSGTGATGELFF; DNA: TGTGCCAGCAGTGTTTCCGGGACAGGGGCCACCGGGGAGCTGTTTTTT
V: TRBV7-9; J: TRBJ2-7; size: few; D: TRBD1; CDR3: CASRPPGQGINEQYF; DNA: TGTGCCAGCAGGCCACCGGGACAGGGTATCAACGAGCAGTACTTC
V: TRBV6-6; J: TRBJ1-1; size: few; D: .; CDR3: CASSRTVTEAFF; DNA: TGTGCCAGCAGTCGGACAGTCACTGAAGCTTTCTTT
V: TRBV7-3; J: TRBJ2-2; size: many; D: .; CDR3: CASSSRGAGELFF; DNA: TGTGCCAGCAGCTCCAGGGGGGCCGGGGAGCTGTTTTTT
V: TRBV5-1; J: TRBJ2-1; size: many; D: .; CDR3: CASSLALRVEQFF; DNA: TGCGCCAGCAGCTTGGCCTTAAGGGTTGAGCAGTTCTTC
V: TRBV28; J: TRBJ2-2; size: .; D: TRBD2; CDR3: CASSTGTSGILTGELFF; DNA: TGTGCCAGCAGTACCGGGACTAGCGGAATACTTACCGGGGAGCTGTTTTTT
V: TRBV28; J: TRBJ2-7; size: few; D: TRBD1; CDR3: CASTEYRDRGSYEQYF; DNA: TGTGCCAGCACCGAGTACCGGGACAGGGGCTCCTACGAGCAGTACTTC
V: TRBV3-1; J: TRBJ2-3; size: few; D: TRBD2; CDR3: CASSQAGGPRNTQYF; DNA: TGTGCCAGCAGCCAAGCGGGAGGGCCGCGAAATACGCAGTATTTT
V: TRBV7-3; J: TRBJ2-3; size: many; D: .; CDR3: CASSPTGSRDTQYF; DNA: TGTGCCAGCAGCCCCACGGGGTCGCGGGATACGCAGTATTTT
V: TRBV4-3; J: TRBJ2-7; size: many; D: .; CDR3: CASSQVVMGAYEQYF; DNA: TGCGCCAGCAGCCAAGTCGTAATGGGGGCCTACGAGCAGTACTTC
V: TRBV24-1; J: TRBJ2-5; size: many; D: .; CDR3: CATSDVDRETQYF; DNA: TGTGCCACCAGTGATGTGGACCGAGAGACCCAGTACTTC
V: TRBV7-2; J: TRBJ2-2; size: many; D: .; CDR3: CASSLARGENTGELFF; DNA: TGTGCCAGCAGCTTAGCGCGAGGGGAGAACACCGGGGAGCTGTTTTTT
V: TRBV5-1; J: TRBJ1-1; size: many; D: TRBD1; CDR3: CASSLYDRGAEAFF; DNA: TGCGCCAGCAGCTTGTATGACAGGGGCGCTGAAGCTTTCTTT
V: TRBV6-1; J: TRBJ1-1; size: many; D: .; CDR3: CASSPQGTVNTEAFF; DNA: TGTGCCAGCAGTCCCCAGGGCACCGTAAACACTGAAGCTTTCTTT